This T cell receptor beta chain was observed in a study of cytomegalovirus exposure and HLA in healthy donors (dated by TCRdb to about 2017). As for the study more broadly: In an earlier analysis of 587 of the donors, under 300 Gb of sequence data and roughly 100 million unique TCR beta sequences from approximately 180 million T cells were reported. Among around 400 genotyped donors of the cohort, an average of approximately 240,000 unique TCR beta nucleotide sequences was sequenced per donor, of which roughly 17% were non-productive. Of the 300 to 500 genotyped donors, 81% were placed in the genetic ancestry cluster associated with self-reported Caucasian donors. An earlier analysis of a few hundred of the donors applied high-throughput TCR beta sequencing to assess whether each TCR beta V gene segment acted as functional or pseudogenic. Donor age, sex, ethnicity and CMV serostatus were compiled alongside the repertoire data. High-throughput TCR immunosequencing, statistical association of individual TCRs with disease status, and machine learning were combined to predict cytomegalovirus infection status. Besides the first cohort of 666 subjects, a separate validation cohort made up of roughly 130 different subjects was used. An early release covering more than 500 HLA-typed donors comprised about 320 gigabases of sequencing data and tens of millions of unique TCR sequences. Genome-wide SNP genotypes for about 65% of the roughly 670 donors were used in a later genetic analysis, which treated that subset as a discovery cohort. Both class I and class II loci were covered by HLA typing, at four-digit resolution. To study patterns of TCR occurrence, a later analysis re-analyzed previously published TCR beta repertoires from more than 550 donors and added high-resolution HLA genotyping. The study used immunosequencing to profile the T cell repertoires of hundreds of subjects and linked those repertoires to cytomegalovirus serostatus. Roughly five DR-DQ haplotypes were treated as single units for association and clustering because of strong linkage in the cohort. The study aimed to test whether signatures of past pathogen exposure could be identified by cataloging public T cell receptors. The later analysis used no new phenotypic data to find candidate immune exposures, relying instead on TCR beta sequences and their occurrence across donors. All discovery cohort repertoires had been generated on a single sequencing platform. Typing coverage differed by locus: A, B, C, DRB1 and DQB1 were typed in roughly 620-640 donors, DQA1 in around 500, DPA1 in some 610, and DPB1 in 400 to 480. What the authors observed across the whole study: An earlier analysis of some 590 of the donors showed that most TCR beta V segments appeared in productive rearrangements either about 87% or about 30% of the time, which broadly matched IMGT annotations. A later analysis found that TCR association rates varied across HLA loci, with DRB1 alleles showing the most associated TCRs and HLA-C alleles the fewest. According to a later analysis, parvovirus B19, influenza, CMV and Epstein-Barr virus appeared linked to several top co-occurrence clusters. Some IMGT-functional V segments, including TRBV6-2 and TRBV6-3, could not be distinguished by the 87-base-pair reads and were therefore excluded. At a false discovery rate of 0.05, a later analysis linked 16,951 TCR beta sequences to specific HLA alleles. The sequencing pipeline was judged likely to have produced a cluster of highly shared sequence variants as a technical artifact. In a later analysis, most CMV-associated TCR beta chains were found to appear HLA-restricted, with HLA associations seemingly driven largely by CMV exposure. V-gene and J-gene trimming of TCR beta chains was associated with a missense DCLRE1C variant in a later genetic analysis, and the association was replicated in an independent cohort. Most TCR sequences were observed very rarely across donors, whereas some public TCRs were present in many individuals. For the cohort, immune exposure information was limited to CMV serostatus. It was suggested by the authors that the approach could potentially be generalized to other disease states and immunological phenotypes. Correlated functional status among segregating V segments might be attributable to linkage disequilibrium, but an unknown experimental factor could not be ruled out. Only TCR beta chains were sequenced in this cohort, and the absence of alpha or paired-chain data limited detectable features. A further reported finding was that TCR beta sequences accurately predicted the HLA-A and HLA-B alleles for most subjects in the first cohort. In a later analysis, HLA-associated TCR beta chains were found to be more clonally expanded and to have lower generation probabilities than equally common non-associated chains. A total of some 180 TCR beta chains were listed by the study as associated with cytomegalovirus. The classifier was reported to diagnose cytomegalovirus status with high specificity and sensitivity in both the original and validation cohorts. Because HLA typing was missing for some donors at each locus, association tests included only the typed subset. The earlier analysis of 587 of the donors excluded roughly 17 rarely observed V segments, including chromosome 9 orphons, because counts were too low. A later genetic analysis reported fewer N-insertions in productive TCRs among donors in an Asian-associated ancestry cluster than the roughly 690-donor mean. Presence/absence analyses assumed roughly uniform sequencing depth across donors, an assumption that may not hold. Strong co-occurrence of HLA alleles, especially DR and DQ, made assigning TCR associations to individual alleles difficult. In vitro tests confirmed that a few of the cytomegalovirus-associated TCR beta chains recognize cytomegalovirus antigens.

According to the germline V gene, CDR1 reads SGHTS and CDR2 reads YDEGEE. Trimming accounts for 5 bases at V and 7 bases at J, while the number of junction bases matched to no gene is 9. Its CDR3 holds 14 amino acids, cysteine through phenylalanine. Here the CDR3 DNA is all that survives: 42 bases in frame from base 1. In total, over 600 healthy bone marrow donors made up the cohort. All cohort members were sampled while nominally healthy, although unrecorded immune exposures were likely present. The donor tested CMV seropositive and was one of the 289 seropositive cohort members. A peripheral blood sample was provided by each donor, and peripheral blood mononuclear cells were used for TCR beta sequencing. The Qiagen DNeasy Blood Extraction Kit was used to extract genomic DNA from the blood cell samples. This clone was detected once. Which antigen it targets is not known. Base qualities are not recorded, but no much larger clone differs from it by a single base.

Libraries were made using the immunoSEQ multiplex PCR assay. A mixture of 60 forward primers for TCR Vbeta segments and 13 reverse primers for TCR Jbeta segments was used in the multiplex PCR. The CDR3 region of rearranged TCR beta genes was amplified from genomic DNA with a multiplex PCR assay. The amplified TCR beta libraries were sequenced on the Illumina HiSeq System as 87-base-pair reads. As for the authors' bioinformatics: A later analysis tallied tens of millions of unique TCR beta chains across the 666 repertoires, and 10 million to 11 million of those chains were shared by two or more donors. Raw reads were error-corrected and collapsed into unique sequences by a nearest-neighbor algorithm in which closely related sequences were merged to remove PCR and sequencing errors. Alignment of CDR3 sequences to IMGT reference sequences was used to assign V, D and J gene segments. Each retained sequence needed at least a six-nucleotide match to both a V gene segment and a J gene segment. Rearrangements were classified as productive when the CDR3 lacked stop codons and remained in frame with V and J, and all other rearrangements were classified as non-productive. Following IMGT convention, CDR3 was defined as the stretch from the second conserved V-encoded cysteine up to the conserved J-encoded phenylalanine. In an earlier analysis of around 600 of the donors, sequences lacking an unambiguous match to a single V gene segment were excluded. An earlier analysis of a few hundred of the donors called V segments functional above 56.7% productive rearrangements and segregating when the between-donor standard deviation exceeded 5%. A statistical classification framework was built for diagnosing cytomegalovirus status from the catalog of TCR beta chain sequences. V and J gene assignment, in a later analysis, came from comparing TCR nucleotide sequences with IMGT/GENE-DB human TR gene sequences. A later analysis assigned CDR3 sequences and most-parsimonious VDJ recombination scenarios with the TCRdist pipeline. A later analysis defined each TCR beta chain by its CDR3 amino acid sequence plus V-gene family, and excluded reads lacking a unique V-gene family. As a way to deal with suspected cross-contamination and a sequencing artifact, a later analysis dropped 640 or so nucleotide sequences that were highly shared and had low generation probability. For each public chain, a later analysis derived a clonal expansion index from normalized ranks of inferred template counts within each repertoire. In a later analysis, generation probabilities were computed with a VDJ recombination model fitted to out-of-frame rearrangements, and the resulting probabilities were checked against IGoR. In a later analysis, hypergeometric tests were used to score TCR-TCR, TCR-HLA and TCR-CMV co-occurrence, with a repertoire-size bias correction applied to TCR pairs. A later analysis estimated false discovery rates by permuting HLA or CMV assignments 20 times. A later analysis grouped co-occurring TCRs with DBSCAN, adding TCRdist sequence similarity when clustering within HLA-allele-positive subsets. For co-occurrence clustering, repertoires with fewer than 30,000 or more than 120,000 public chains were excluded, along with five repertoires with anomalous nucleotide sharing. TCRdb retrieved this table from immuneACCESS and kept in-frame rearrangements only. Not all clones are present; in checked studies, unresolved V genes account for under half, and no reason is known for the remainder. V, J and clone size reflect that table, while D and trimming were determined from the DNA. The sample table shows 100,000 to 140,000 clones, and roughly 82% are seen once. The top ten clonotypes cover less than 3% of the sample.

Sequences were obtained from PBMCs. This sequence originates from a man aged 30 to 45 in good health and CMV-seropositive. The chain joins TRBV5-8 to TRBJ1-5; 7 bases in between match TRBD1. The sequenced DNA is TGTGCCAGCAGTTTTGACAGGGACCTCCAGCCCCAGCATTTT. It encodes CASSFDRDLQPQHF.